This TCR beta chain was obtained from a study of blood T cell repertoires in COVID-19. About the study: Samples taken during acute and convalescent COVID-19 were collected in the United States, Italy and Spain. Sources were T cells, B-cell-depleted T cells, or PBMCs; the material itself was cDNA or gDNA.

Authors' data handling: Reference gene primers were amplified, and this amplification served to estimate nucleated cell counts. Assay: immunoSEQ multiplex PCR; the TCRdb copy retains only in-frame clones and omits some. Clone size and the V and J calls come from that table; the DNA yielded D and trimming. The data show around 150,000 clones, roughly 84% seen once. CDR1 is SGHTA, CDR2 FQGNSA, per germline. The CDR3 spans 15 residues. V was cut by 1 base and J by 7 bases, with 13 bases left in between. Sequencing used peripheral blood. The source is a woman over 75 with active or convalescent COVID-19. V gene TRBV7-2 combines with J gene TRBJ1-4, with a tentative D call TRBD1 (5 bases). CDR3 residues: CASSLEGMLGEKLFF. The CDR3 bases are TGTGCCAGCAGCTTAGAGGGGATGCTGGGTGAAAAACTGTTTTTT.